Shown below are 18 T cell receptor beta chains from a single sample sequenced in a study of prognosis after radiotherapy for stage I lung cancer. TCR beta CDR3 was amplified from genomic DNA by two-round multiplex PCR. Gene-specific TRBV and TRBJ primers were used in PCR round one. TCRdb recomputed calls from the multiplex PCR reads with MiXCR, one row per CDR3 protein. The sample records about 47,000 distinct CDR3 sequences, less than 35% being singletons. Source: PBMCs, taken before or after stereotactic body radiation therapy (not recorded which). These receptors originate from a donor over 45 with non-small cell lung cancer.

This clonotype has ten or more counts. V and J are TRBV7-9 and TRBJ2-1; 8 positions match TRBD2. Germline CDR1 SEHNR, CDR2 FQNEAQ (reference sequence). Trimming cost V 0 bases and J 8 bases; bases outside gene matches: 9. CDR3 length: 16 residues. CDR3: CASSLAAREGRDEQFF. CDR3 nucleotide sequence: TGTGCCAGCAGCTTAGCCGCCCGGGAGGGCCGGGATGAGCAGTTCTTC.

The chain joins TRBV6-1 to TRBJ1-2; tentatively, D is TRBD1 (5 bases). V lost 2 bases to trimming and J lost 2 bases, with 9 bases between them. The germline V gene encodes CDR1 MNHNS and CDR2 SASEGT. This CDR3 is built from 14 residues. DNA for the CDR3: TGTGCCAGCAGTGAACAGGGACGGAACTATGGCTACACCTTC. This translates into CASSEQGRNYGYTF.

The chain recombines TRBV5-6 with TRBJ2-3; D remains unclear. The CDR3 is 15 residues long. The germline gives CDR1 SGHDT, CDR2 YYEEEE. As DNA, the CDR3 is TGTGAAAGCAGCTTGGGCGACTCCTGGACAGATACGCAGTATTTT. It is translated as CESSLGDSWTDTQYF.

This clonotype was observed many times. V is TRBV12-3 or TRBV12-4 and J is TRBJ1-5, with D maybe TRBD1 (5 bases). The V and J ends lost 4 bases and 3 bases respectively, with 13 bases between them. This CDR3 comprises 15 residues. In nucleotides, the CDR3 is TGTGCCAGCAGTTCCATATGGGACCCCAATCAGCCCCAGCATTTT. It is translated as CASSSIWDPNQPQHF.

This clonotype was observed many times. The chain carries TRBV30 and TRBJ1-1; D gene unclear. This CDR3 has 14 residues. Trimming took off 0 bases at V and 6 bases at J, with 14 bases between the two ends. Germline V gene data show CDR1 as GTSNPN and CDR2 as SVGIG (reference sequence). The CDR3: CAWSVPPRSAEAFF. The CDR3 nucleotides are TGTGCCTGGAGTGTACCTCCGCGGAGCGCTGAAGCTTTCTTT.

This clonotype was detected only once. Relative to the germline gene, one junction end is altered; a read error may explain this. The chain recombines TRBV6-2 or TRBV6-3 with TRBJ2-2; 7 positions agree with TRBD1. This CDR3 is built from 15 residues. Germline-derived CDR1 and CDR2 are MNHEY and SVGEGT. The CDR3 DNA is TGTGCCAGCGTCCCCCAGGGACAGACCACCGGGGAGATGTTTTTT. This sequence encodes CASVPQGQTTGEMFF.

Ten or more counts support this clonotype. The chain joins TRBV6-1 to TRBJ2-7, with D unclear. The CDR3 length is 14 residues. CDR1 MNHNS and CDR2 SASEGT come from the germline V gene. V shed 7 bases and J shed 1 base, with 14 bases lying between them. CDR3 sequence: CASNPQATSYEQYF. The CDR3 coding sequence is TGTGCCAGCAACCCCCAAGCTACATCCTACGAGCAGTACTTC.

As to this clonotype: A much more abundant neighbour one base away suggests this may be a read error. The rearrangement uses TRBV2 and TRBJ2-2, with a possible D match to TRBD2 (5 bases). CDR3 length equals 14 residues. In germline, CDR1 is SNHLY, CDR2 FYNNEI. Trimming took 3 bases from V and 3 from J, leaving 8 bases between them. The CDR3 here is CASSDQRHTGELFF. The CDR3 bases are TGTGCCAGCAGTGACCAGCGGCACACCGGGGAGCTGTTTTTT.

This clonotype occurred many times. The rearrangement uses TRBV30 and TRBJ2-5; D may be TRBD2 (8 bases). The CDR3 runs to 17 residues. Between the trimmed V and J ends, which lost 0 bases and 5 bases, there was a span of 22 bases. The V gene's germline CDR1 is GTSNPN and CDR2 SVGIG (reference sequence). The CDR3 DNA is TGTGCCTGGAGTGTAAGGCTGACGGGAGGGGGCCCTGAGACCCAGTACTTC. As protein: CAWSVRLTGGGPETQYF.

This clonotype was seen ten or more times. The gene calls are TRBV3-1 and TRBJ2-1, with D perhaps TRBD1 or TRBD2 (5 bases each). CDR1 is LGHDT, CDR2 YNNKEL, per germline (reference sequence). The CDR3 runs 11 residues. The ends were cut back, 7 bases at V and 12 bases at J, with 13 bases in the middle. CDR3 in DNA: TGTGCCAGCAAGGCGGGTGGGGGGCAGTTCTTC. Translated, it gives CASKAGGGQFF.

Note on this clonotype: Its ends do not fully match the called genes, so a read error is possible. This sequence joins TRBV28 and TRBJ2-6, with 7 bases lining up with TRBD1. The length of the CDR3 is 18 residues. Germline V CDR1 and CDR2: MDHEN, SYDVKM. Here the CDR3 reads CASIPRTGVFSGANVLTF. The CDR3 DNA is TGTGCCAGCATTCCTCGGACAGGAGTTTTCTCTGGTGCCAACGTCCTGACTTTC.

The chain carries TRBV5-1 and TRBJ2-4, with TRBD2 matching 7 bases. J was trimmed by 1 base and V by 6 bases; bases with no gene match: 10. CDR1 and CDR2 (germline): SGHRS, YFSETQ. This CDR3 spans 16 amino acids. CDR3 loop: CASIPAGTLAKNIQYF. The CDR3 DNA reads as TGCGCCAGCATCCCAGCGGGAACACTTGCCAAAAACATTCAGTACTTC.

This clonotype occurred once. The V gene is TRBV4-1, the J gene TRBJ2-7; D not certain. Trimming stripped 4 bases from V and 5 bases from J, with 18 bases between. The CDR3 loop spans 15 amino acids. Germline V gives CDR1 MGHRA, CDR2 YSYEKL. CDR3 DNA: TGCGCCAGCAGCCGGCAGTCACGCGAACGGGACGAGCAGTACTTC. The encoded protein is CASSRQSRERDEQYF.

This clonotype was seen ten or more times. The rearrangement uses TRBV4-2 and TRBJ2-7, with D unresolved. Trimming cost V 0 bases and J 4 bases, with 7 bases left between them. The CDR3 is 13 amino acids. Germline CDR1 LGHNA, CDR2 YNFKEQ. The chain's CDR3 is CASSQEGQYEQYF. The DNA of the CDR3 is TGTGCCAGCAGCCAAGAGGGTCAATACGAGCAGTACTTC.

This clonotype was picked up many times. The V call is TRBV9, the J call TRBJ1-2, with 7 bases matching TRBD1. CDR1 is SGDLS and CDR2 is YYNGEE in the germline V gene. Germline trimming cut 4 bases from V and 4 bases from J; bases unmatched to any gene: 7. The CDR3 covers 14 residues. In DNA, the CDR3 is TGTGCCAGCAGCAGCCGGGACAGTGGCTATGGCTACACCTTC. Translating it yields CASSSRDSGYGYTF.

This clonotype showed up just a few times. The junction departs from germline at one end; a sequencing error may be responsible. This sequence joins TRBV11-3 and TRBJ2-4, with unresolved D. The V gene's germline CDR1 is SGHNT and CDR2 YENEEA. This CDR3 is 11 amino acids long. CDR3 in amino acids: CVSSKGNIQYF. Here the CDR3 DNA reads TGTGTCAGCAGTAAGGGAAACATTCAGTACTTC.

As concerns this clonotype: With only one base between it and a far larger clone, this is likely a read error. Here the CDR3 reads CAISQLATSTDTQYF. Written as DNA, the CDR3 is TGTGCCATCAGCCAACTAGCGACTAGCACAGATACGCAGTATTTT. V and J are TRBV7-9 and TRBJ2-3; 7 bases line up with TRBD2. Germline V gene data show CDR1 as SEHNR and CDR2 as FQNEAQ (reference sequence). The CDR3 runs to 15 residues.

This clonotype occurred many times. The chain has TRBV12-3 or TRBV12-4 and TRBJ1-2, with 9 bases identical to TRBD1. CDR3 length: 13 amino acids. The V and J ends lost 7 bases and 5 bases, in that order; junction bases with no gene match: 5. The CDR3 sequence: CASTSGQGYGYTF. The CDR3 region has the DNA TGTGCCAGCACTTCGGGACAGGGATATGGCTACACCTTC.